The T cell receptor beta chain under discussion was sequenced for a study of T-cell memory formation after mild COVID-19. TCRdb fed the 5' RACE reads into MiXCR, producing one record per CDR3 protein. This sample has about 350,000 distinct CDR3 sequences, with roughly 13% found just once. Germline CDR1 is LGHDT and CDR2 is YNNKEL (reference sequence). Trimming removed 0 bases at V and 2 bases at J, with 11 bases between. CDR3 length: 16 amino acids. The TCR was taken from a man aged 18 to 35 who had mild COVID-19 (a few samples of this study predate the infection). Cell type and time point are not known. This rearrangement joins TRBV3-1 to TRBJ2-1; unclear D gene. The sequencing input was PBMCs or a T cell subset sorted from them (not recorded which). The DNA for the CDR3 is TGTGCCAGCAGCCAAGACCGCTCAATCGCCTACAATGAGCAGTTCTTC. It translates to CASSQDRSIAYNEQFF.